The 5 T cell receptor beta chains below were found in one sample sequenced in a study of blood T cell repertoires in COVID-19. Assay used: immunoSEQ multiplex PCR; TCRdb lists only in-frame clones, some missing. The sample includes 150,000 to 200,000 clones, 90% to 95% of them seen just once. The sample taken for sequencing was peripheral blood. The receptors stem from a woman aged 55-75 years with COVID-19, enrolled during active disease.

V usage is TRBV10-3 and J usage is TRBJ2-2; 8 nucleotides align to TRBD1. CDR1 is ENHRY and CDR2 is SYGVKD in the germline V gene. The CDR3 is made up of 15 amino acids. Trimming at V came to 4 bases and at J to 3 bases, leaving 4 bases not matched to a gene. As DNA, the CDR3 is TGTGCCATCAGTGGGACAGGGACCGACACCGGGGAGCTGTTTTTT. Amino acid sequence: CAISGTGTDTGELFF.

This chain uses TRBV19 with TRBJ2-5; 7 bases match TRBD1. Germline values: CDR1 LNHDA, CDR2 SQIVND (reference sequence). The CDR3 has 17 residues. Unmatched junction bases numbered 14, after V lost 3 bases and J lost 4 bases. The CDR3 coding sequence is TGTGCCAGTAGTATTCACCCCTTCGACAGGGACGGAGAGACCCAGTACTTC. It encodes CASSIHPFDRDGETQYF.

V gene TRBV5-6 combines with J gene TRBJ1-5; 9 bases are shared with TRBD1. V dropped 4 bases and J dropped 6; count of bases not matched to a gene: 5. CDR3 length: 14 amino acids. From germline, CDR1 is SGHDT and CDR2 YYEEEE. CDR3 amino acids: CASSPGQGVQPQHF. The CDR3 bases are TGTGCCAGCAGCCCGGGACAGGGTGTTCAGCCCCAGCATTTT.

This rearrangement joins TRBV9 to TRBJ2-2, with D possibly being TRBD1 (6 bases). This CDR3 spans 19 amino acids. From germline, CDR1 is SGDLS and CDR2 YYNGEE. V lost 4 bases, J lost 4 bases, and 26 bases lay in between. The CDR3 nucleotides are TGTGCCAGCAGCTCGGAATACCGATACGGACAGCCCGCCACCGGGGAGCTGTTTTTT. Its protein product is CASSSEYRYGQPATGELFF.

The J gene is TRBJ1-4, the V gene TRBV4-1; perhaps TRBD1 as D (6 bases). Germline values: CDR1 MGHRA, CDR2 YSYEKL. The germline V and J ends were trimmed by 2 bases and 3 bases, with 10 bases remaining between them. The CDR3 is 15 amino acids. The CDR3 DNA follows: TGCGCCAGCAGCCAACAGGGGCTTGCTAATGAAAAACTGTTTTTT. Encoded protein: CASSQQGLANEKLFF.